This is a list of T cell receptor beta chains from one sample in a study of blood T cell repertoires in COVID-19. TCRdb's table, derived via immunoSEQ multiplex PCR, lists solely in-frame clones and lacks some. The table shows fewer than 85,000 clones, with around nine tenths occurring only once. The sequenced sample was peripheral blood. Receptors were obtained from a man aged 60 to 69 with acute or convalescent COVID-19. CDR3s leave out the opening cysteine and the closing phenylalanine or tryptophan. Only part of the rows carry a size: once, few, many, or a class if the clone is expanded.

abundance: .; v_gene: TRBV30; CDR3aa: AWRLGQGYNSPLH
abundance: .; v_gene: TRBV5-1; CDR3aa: ASSLGQGLNTEAF
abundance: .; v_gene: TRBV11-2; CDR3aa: ASSLAPWTGSLGETQY
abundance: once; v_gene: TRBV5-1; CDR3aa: ASYDSNMYEQY
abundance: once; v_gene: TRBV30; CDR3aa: AWSSPGLTLETQY
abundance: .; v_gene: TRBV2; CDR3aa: ASSARLVSAQETQY
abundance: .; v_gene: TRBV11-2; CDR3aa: ASSPFQGGAGKTQY
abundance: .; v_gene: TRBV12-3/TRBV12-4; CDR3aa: ASSFMAAGKLF
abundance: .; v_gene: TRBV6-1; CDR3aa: ASSEWGSGSNQPQH
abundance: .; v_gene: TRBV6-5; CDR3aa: ASKLGGSGYGYT
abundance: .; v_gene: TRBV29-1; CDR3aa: SVAIRTSGGAVPYNEQF
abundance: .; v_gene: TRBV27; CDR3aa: ASSWDSNSPLH
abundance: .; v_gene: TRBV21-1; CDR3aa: ASSKRSWTSGALYEQY
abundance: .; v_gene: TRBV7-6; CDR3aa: ASSLSGGPFDEQF
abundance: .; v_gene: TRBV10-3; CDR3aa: AIRERVETEAF
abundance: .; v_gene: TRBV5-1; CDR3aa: ASSLGLRLQETQY
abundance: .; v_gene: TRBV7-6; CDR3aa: ASSYTYRSGGAGTQY
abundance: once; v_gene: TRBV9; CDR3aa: ASTVGGQGKAEAF
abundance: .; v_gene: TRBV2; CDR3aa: ASKLIQETEAF
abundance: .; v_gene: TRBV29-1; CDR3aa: SVSSRQGGSFNYGYT
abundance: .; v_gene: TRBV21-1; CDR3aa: ASSNLPQGVGDGYT
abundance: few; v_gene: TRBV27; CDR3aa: ASSLSGGHYEQY
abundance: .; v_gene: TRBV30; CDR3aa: AWSGGAQQGTQY
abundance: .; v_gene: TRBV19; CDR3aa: ASRDLAGSSYNEQF
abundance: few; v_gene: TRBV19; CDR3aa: ASRQQGIGSGNTIY
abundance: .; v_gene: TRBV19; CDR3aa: ASSMWTEDQPQH
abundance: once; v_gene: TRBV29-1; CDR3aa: SVVTGSSTDTQY
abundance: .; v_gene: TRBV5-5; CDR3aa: ASSWTGESRGELF
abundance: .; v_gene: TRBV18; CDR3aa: ASSPPMGLAGEQY
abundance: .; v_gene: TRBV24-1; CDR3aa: ATSVTGEETQY
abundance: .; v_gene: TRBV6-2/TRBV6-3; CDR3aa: ASSHMNTEAF
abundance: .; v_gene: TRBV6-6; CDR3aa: ASRLSGGSGIYGYT
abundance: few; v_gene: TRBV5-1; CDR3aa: ASSSQGADYNEQF
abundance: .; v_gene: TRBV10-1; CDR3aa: ASSESTGYGYT
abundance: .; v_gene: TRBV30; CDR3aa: AWSRSGGASYEQY
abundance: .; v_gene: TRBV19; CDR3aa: ASTSVWILSGNTIY
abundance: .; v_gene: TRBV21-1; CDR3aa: PTGGKNIQY
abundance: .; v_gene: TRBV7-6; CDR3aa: ASSSQVGNEQF
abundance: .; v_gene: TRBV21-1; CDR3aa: ASSKIKRQTYGYT
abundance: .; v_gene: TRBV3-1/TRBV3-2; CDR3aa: ASSQVSANEKLF
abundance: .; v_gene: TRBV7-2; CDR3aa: ASSLDRTTTGELF
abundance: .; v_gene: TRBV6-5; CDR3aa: ASTPVGGSNQPQH
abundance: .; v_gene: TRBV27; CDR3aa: ASRPTVGTEAF
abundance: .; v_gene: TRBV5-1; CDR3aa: ASSLDPGKLTDTQY
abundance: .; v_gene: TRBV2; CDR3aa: ASSGGGPNYGYT
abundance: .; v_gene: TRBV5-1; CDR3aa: ASSLTIQTEIYGYT
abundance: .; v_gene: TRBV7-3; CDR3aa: ASSPLGGITEAF
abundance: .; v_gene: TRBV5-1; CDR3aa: ASSPLPLYNSPLH
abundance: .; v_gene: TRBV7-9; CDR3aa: ASSLGGYSYEQY
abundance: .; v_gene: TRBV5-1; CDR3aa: ASSLTGYGNTIY
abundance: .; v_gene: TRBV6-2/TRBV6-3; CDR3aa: ASSYGGGGQF
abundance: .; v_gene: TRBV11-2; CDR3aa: ASSLDREQGIVVSNQPQH
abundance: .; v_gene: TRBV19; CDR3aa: ASYRGAGEAF
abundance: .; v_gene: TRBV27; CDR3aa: ASSLSWFQGANYGYT
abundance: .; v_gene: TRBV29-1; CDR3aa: SGQGETEAF
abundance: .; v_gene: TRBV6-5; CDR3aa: ASSSPGTAVNEQF
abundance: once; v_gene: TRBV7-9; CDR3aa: ASSLTVSSGNTIY
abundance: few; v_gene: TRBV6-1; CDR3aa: ASSESGTGRNQPQH